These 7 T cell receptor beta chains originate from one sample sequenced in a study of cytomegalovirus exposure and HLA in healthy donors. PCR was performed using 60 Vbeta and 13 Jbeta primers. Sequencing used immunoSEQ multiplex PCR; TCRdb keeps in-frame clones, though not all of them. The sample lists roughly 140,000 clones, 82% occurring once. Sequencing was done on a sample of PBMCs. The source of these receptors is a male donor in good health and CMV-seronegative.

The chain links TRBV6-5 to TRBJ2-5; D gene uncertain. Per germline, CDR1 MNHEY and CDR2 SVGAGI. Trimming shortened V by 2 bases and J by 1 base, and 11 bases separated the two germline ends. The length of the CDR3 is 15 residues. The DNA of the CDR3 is TGTGCCAGCAGTTACGGCCATGGTGGCCAAGAGACCCAGTACTTC. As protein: CASSYGHGGQETQYF.

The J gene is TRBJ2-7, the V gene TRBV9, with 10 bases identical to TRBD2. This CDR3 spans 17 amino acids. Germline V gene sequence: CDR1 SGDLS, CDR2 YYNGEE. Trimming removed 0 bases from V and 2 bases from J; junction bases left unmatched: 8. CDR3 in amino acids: CASSVGLAGAVPYEQYF. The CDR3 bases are TGTGCCAGCAGCGTAGGGCTAGCGGGAGCCGTACCCTACGAGCAGTACTTC.

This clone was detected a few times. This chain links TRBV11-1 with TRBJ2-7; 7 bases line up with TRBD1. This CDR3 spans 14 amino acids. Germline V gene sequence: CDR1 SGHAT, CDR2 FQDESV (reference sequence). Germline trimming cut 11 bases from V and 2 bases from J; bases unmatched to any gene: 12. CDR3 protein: CAVAAGTAPYEQYF. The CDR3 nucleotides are TGTGCCGTTGCCGCCGGGACAGCCCCCTACGAGCAGTACTTC.

CDR3: CASSQALWRDGYTF. The CDR3 DNA follows: TGCGCCAGCAGCCAAGCGCTGTGGAGGGATGGCTACACCTTC. The chain combines TRBV4-3 with TRBJ1-2, with unresolved D. V was cut by 1 base and J by 6 bases, with 12 bases left in between. The CDR3 consists of 14 residues. Germline V CDR1 and CDR2: LGHNA, YSLEER.

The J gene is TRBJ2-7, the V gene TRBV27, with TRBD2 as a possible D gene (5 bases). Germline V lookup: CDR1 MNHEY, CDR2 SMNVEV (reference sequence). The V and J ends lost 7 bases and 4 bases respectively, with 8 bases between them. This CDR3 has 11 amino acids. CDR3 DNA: TGTGCCAGCACCTCGGGGTACGAGCAGTACTTC. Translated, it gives CASTSGYEQYF.

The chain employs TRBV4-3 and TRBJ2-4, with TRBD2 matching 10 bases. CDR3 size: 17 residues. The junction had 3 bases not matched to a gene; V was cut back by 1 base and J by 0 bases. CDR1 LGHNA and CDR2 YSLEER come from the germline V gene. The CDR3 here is CASSQGGLAIAKNIQYF. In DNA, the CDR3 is TGCGCCAGCAGCCAAGGGGGACTAGCGATAGCCAAAAACATTCAGTACTTC.

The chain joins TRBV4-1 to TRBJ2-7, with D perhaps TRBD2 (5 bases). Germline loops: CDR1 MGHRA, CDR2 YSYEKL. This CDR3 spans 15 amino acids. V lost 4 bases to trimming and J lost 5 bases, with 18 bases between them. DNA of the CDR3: TGCGCCAGCAGCCTCTACCCGACTCTAGCCAACGAGCAGTACTTC. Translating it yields CASSLYPTLANEQYF.